The 17 T cell receptor beta chains given below trace back to one sample, sequenced in a study of blood T cell repertoires in COVID-19. The data were produced by immunoSEQ multiplex PCR, yet TCRdb's version contains in-frame clones alone and is incomplete. This table has 150,000 to 200,000 clones, more than 75% appearing once. Sequencing was carried out using PBMCs or T cells enriched from blood (not recorded which). These receptors were obtained from a man between 35 and 55 years old who had recovered from COVID-19.

The gene calls are TRBV6-6 and TRBJ1-5, with D uncertain. Germline V lookup: CDR1 MNHNY, CDR2 SVGAGI (reference sequence). V lost 3 bases, J lost 7 bases, and 13 bases lay in between. The CDR3 totals 14 residues. The CDR3 DNA is TGTGCCAGCAGTTATACGGCCCCGGGGCAGCCCCAGCATTTT. Encoded protein: CASSYTAPGQPQHF.

The chain combines TRBV29-1 with TRBJ1-1; possible D gene TRBD1, 6 bases. The V and J ends lost 8 bases and 5 bases respectively, with 15 bases between them. Looked up from germline, CDR1 is SQVTM and CDR2 is ANQGSEA. The CDR3 is made up of 12 amino acids. CDR3 nucleotide sequence: TGCAGCCCCAGACAGGAAGGGACTGAAGCTTTCTTT. This codes for CSPRQEGTEAFF.

The chain links TRBV18 to TRBJ1-3; TRBD1 aligns across 7 bases. The CDR3 length is 17 residues. Germline trimming cut 0 bases from V and 4 bases from J; bases unmatched to any gene: 9. Germline V gives CDR1 KGHSH, CDR2 LQKENI. CDR3 loop: CASSPPGAGGSGNTIYF. CDR3 sequence (DNA): TGTGCCAGCTCACCACCCGGAGCAGGGGGATCCGGAAACACCATATATTTT.

The chain employs TRBV10-3 and TRBJ1-1; D might be TRBD1 (6 bases). CDR3 length equals 12 residues. The V and J ends lost 6 bases and 5 bases respectively, with 10 bases between them. The V gene's germline CDR1 is ENHRY and CDR2 SYGVKD. The CDR3 coding sequence is TGTGCCATCAGAACAGGGTCTACTGAAGCTTTCTTT. It encodes CAIRTGSTEAFF.

The chain employs TRBV6-5 and TRBJ2-5; 8 bases are a match to TRBD1. The CDR3 consists of 15 residues. V lost 0 bases and J lost 4; bases outside the gene matches: 4. The germline CDR1 and CDR2 sequences are MNHEY and SVGAGI. The CDR3 region has the DNA TGTGCCAGCAGTTACTCGACAGGGGCAGCAGAGACCCAGTACTTC. Residues: CASSYSTGAAETQYF.

This chain joins TRBV6-1 and TRBJ1-1; D not certain. The CDR3 has 15 amino acids. V was shortened by 2 bases and J by 2 bases, with 12 bases between the two germline ends. Germline V gene data show CDR1 as MNHNS and CDR2 as SASEGT. The CDR3 DNA sequence: TGTGCCAGCAGTGAACCATACATGGCAAACACTGAAGCTTTCTTT. Translating gives CASSEPYMANTEAFF.

The gene calls are TRBV12-5 and TRBJ2-1; tentatively, D is TRBD1 (5 bases). V was trimmed by 1 base and J by 2 bases, leaving 9 bases between them. The germline gives CDR1 LGHNT, CDR2 FRNRAP. CDR3 size: 15 residues. The CDR3 DNA reads TGTGCTAGTGGTTTGGGACAGTCAGCCTACAATGAGCAGTTCTTC. It codes for CASGLGQSAYNEQFF.

The genes are TRBV19 and TRBJ1-5; D is possibly TRBD1 (5 bases). The CDR3 runs 13 residues. Germline loops: CDR1 LNHDA, CDR2 SQIVND (reference sequence). Trimming removed 6 bases from V and 5 bases from J, with 11 bases in between. CDR3 DNA: TGTGCCAGTAGCAGGGTCCTATATCAGCCCCAGCATTTT. Its translation: CASSRVLYQPQHF.

This clone was counted many times. This chain connects TRBV24-1 to TRBJ2-3; 9 bases agree with TRBD1. The CDR3 consists of 17 residues. The germline V gene has CDR1 KGHDR and CDR2 SFDVKD. Trimming removed 3 bases from V and 3 bases from J; junction bases left unmatched: 9. CDR3 DNA sequence: TGTGCCACCAGTGATCCCGGGGGGACAGGGAAGACAGATACGCAGTATTTT. As protein: CATSDPGGTGKTDTQYF.

The chain joins TRBV6-5 to TRBJ2-7; possible D gene TRBD1, 5 bases. There are 13 residues in the CDR3. CDR1 and CDR2 from the germline V gene are MNHEY and SVGAGI. The V gene lost 6 bases and the J gene lost 6 bases, with 15 bases spanning the gap. The chain's CDR3 is CASRLDSNFEQYF. The CDR3 nucleotides read TGTGCCAGCAGGCTAGACAGCAACTTCGAGCAGTACTTC.

The chain joins TRBV7-9 to TRBJ2-2, with 7 nucleotides matching TRBD2. This CDR3 is built from 16 residues. The J segment lost 4 bases and the V segment lost 4 bases, leaving 9 bases of the junction unmatched. CDR1 and CDR2 from the germline V gene are SEHNR and FQNEAQ (reference sequence). CDR3 residues: CASSSRTSERTGELFF. CDR3 in DNA: TGTGCCAGCAGCTCGCGGACTAGTGAACGCACCGGGGAGCTGTTTTTT.

V and J are TRBV5-4 and TRBJ1-2, with D maybe TRBD1 (6 bases). CDR1 is SGHNT, CDR2 YYREEE, per germline (reference sequence). The CDR3 spans 16 residues. V was cut by 2 bases and J by 0 bases, with 14 bases left in between. The CDR3 region is CASSFGQGPSNYGYTF. Written as DNA, the CDR3 is TGTGCCAGCAGCTTTGGTCAGGGGCCCTCTAACTATGGCTACACCTTC.

The V gene is TRBV4-1, the J gene TRBJ1-1, with D hard to call. Germline assignment: CDR1 MGHRA and CDR2 YSYEKL. The CDR3 is 14 residues long. Trimming left V 0 bases short and J 1 base short, with 6 bases between. The CDR3 sequence: CASSQDSGNTEAFF. DNA for the CDR3: TGCGCCAGCAGCCAAGATAGCGGGAACACTGAAGCTTTCTTT.

The V gene is TRBV6-4, the J gene TRBJ2-3; TRBD1 agrees at 9 bases. The ends lost 8 bases at V and 2 bases at J; junction bases unmatched: 23. This CDR3 comprises 20 residues. Germline V gives CDR1 MRHNA, CDR2 SNTAGT. The CDR3 loop reads CASRPPTLTTRDRDTDTQYF. CDR3 coding DNA: TGTGCCAGCCGTCCGCCCACCCTCACTACCCGGGACAGGGACACAGATACGCAGTATTTT.

The CDR3 loop is CASSDRGADEQFF. The CDR3, as DNA: TGTGCCAGCAGTGATCGGGGGGCCGATGAGCAGTTCTTC. The rearrangement joins TRBV2 to TRBJ2-1, with a possible D match to TRBD2 (7 bases). This CDR3 has 13 residues. V was pared by 3 bases and J by 8 bases, with 11 bases between. Per the germline V gene, CDR1 is SNHLY and CDR2 is FYNNEI.

The genes are TRBV19 and TRBJ2-3; TRBD2 matches 8 bases. CDR1 and CDR2 (germline): LNHDA, SQIVND (reference sequence). The CDR3 length is 18 residues. The V and J ends lost 4 bases and 2 bases, in that order; junction bases with no gene match: 14. The CDR3 coding sequence is TGTGCCAGTAGTACCTCTAGCGGGCCATTATCCTCCACAGATACGCAGTATTTT. Residues: CASSTSSGPLSSTDTQYF.

The chain carries TRBV4-1 and TRBJ1-6, with TRBD1 as a possible D gene (6 bases). The V gene lost 1 base and the J gene lost 7 bases, with 14 bases spanning the gap. The V gene's germline CDR1 is MGHRA and CDR2 YSYEKL. The CDR3 consists of 16 residues. CDR3 amino acids: CASSQAARGANSPLHF. The DNA of the CDR3 is TGCGCCAGCAGCCAAGCAGCCCGGGGGGCAAATTCACCCCTCCACTTT.